These 8 T cell receptor beta chains were all obtained from the same sample, sequenced in a study of blood T cells in healthy people across ages. For the second PCR, which ran for about 7 to 11 cycles, a sample-barcoded 5' primer and a J-beta primer mix were used. TCRdb reprocessed the 5' RACE reads via MiXCR and lists one record per CDR3 protein. The table has about a million distinct CDR3 sequences, approximately 49% seen once. Sequenced sample: blood. These receptors were taken from a man aged 25-45 years in good health.

This sequence joins TRBV20-1 and TRBJ1-2; 8 bases match TRBD1. The CDR3 consists of 17 residues. J was trimmed by 4 bases and V by 0 bases; bases with no gene match: 13. Germline V lookup: CDR1 DFQATT, CDR2 SNEGSKA (reference sequence). In DNA, the CDR3 is TGCAGTGCTAGAGATGGGATTCCCGGGACAGGTTCCTATGGCTACACCTTC. It is translated as CSARDGIPGTGSYGYTF.

The chain uses TRBV2 and TRBJ2-7; 10 positions agree with TRBD1. Germline V gene lookup returns CDR1 SNHLY and CDR2 FYNNEI. This CDR3 has 13 amino acids. With V trimmed by 8 bases and J by 6 bases, 7 bases remained unmatched. CDR3 in amino acids: CASQTGGLSEQYF. DNA for the CDR3: TGTGCCAGCCAGACAGGGGGCCTTTCCGAGCAGTACTTC.

The chain uses TRBV24-1 and TRBJ2-5, with TRBD1 matching 7 bases. Germline CDR1 is KGHDR and CDR2 is SFDVKD. This CDR3 contains 15 residues. Unmatched junction bases numbered 6, after V lost 4 bases and J lost 2 bases. The CDR3 is CATSEYRDSQETQYF. The CDR3 DNA sequence: TGTGCCACCAGTGAATACCGGGACAGTCAAGAGACCCAGTACTTC.

V and J are TRBV7-2 and TRBJ1-2; D is undetermined. Germline values: CDR1 SGHTA, CDR2 FQGNSA. CDR3 length: 15 amino acids. V was trimmed by 5 bases and J by 6 bases, leaving 19 bases between them. DNA for the CDR3: TGTGCCAGCAGCGCCCCCCAATGGATCCCGGATGGCTACACCTTC. Amino acid sequence: CASSAPQWIPDGYTF.

The V and J genes are TRBV12-3 or TRBV12-4 and TRBJ2-1, with TRBD2 matching 8 bases. V gave up 4 bases and J gave up 3 bases; unmatched junction bases: 8. CDR3 length: 16 residues. CDR3 sequence: CASSYSGTSNYNEQFF. The CDR3 DNA follows: TGTGCCAGCAGTTACTCCGGGACTAGTAACTACAATGAGCAGTTCTTC.

This clonotype was seen only a few times. V usage is TRBV5-1 and J usage is TRBJ2-1; 12 bases are shared with TRBD2. CDR1 SGHRS and CDR2 YFSETQ come from the germline V gene. V dropped 3 bases and J dropped 15; count of bases not matched to a gene: 13. The CDR3 spans 15 residues. The CDR3 DNA reads as TGCGCCAGCAGCTCACAGGGACTAGCGGGTTCCCGTGCGTTCTTC. It specifies CASSSQGLAGSRAFF.

The chain couples TRBV7-2 to TRBJ2-1, with D perhaps TRBD1 (5 bases). The V end lost 1 base, the J end lost 5 bases, and 12 bases lay between the germline ends. The CDR3 totals 15 residues. In germline, CDR1 is SGHTA, CDR2 FQGNSA. The CDR3 DNA follows: TGTGCCAGCAGCTTAGAAGTGGGGCCCCACAATGAGCAGTTCTTC. Translating gives CASSLEVGPHNEQFF.

The chain carries TRBV3-1 and TRBJ2-3, with D possibly matching TRBD2 (7 bases). This CDR3 is built from 17 residues. V was pared by 0 bases and J by 3 bases, with 16 bases between. The V gene's germline CDR1 is LGHDT and CDR2 YNNKEL (reference sequence). CDR3: CASSQEQRGGSTDTQYF. The CDR3, as DNA: TGTGCCAGCAGCCAAGAACAGAGGGGGGGTTCAACAGATACGCAGTATTTT.